These T cell receptor beta chains were read from a single sample in a study of response to subunit inactivated influenza vaccine. TCRdb reprocessed the RT-PCR reads with MiXCR, giving one entry per CDR3 protein. The sample lists 550,000 to 650,000 distinct CDR3 sequences, roughly 12% occurring once. Specimen: PBMCs from blood, collected on the day of vaccination. The receptor set was obtained from a man aged 50 to 60 who received an inactivated influenza vaccine. Both conserved end residues are part of each CDR3. The D gene is left open where the match is weak. Part of the rows lack a size; the others show once, few, many or a class for expanded clones.

J gene,V gene,clone size,D gene,CDR3 DNA,CDR3 protein
TRBJ1-1,TRBV7-2,NA,TRBD1,TGTGCCAGCAGCTTAGGGACAGGCTTCACGGAAGCTTTCTTT,CASSLGTGFTEAFF
TRBJ1-5,TRBV4-1,many,NA,TGCGCCAGCAGCCATTCAGGTGTTAGGCCCCAGCATTTT,CASSHSGVRPQHF
TRBJ2-7,TRBV13,NA,NA,TGTGCCAGCAGCTTAGGGCAGGGGCCAAATTACGAGCAGTACTTC,CASSLGQGPNYEQYF
TRBJ2-6,TRBV7-3,NA,NA,TGTGCCAGCACAAAGACAGGCCAATCTGGGGCCAACGTCCTGACTTTC,CASTKTGQSGANVLTF
TRBJ2-2,TRBV7-9,many,NA,TGTGCCAGCAGCTTCTCCAGGCTGAACACCGGGGAGCTGTTTTTT,CASSFSRLNTGELFF
TRBJ2-5,TRBV6-5,NA,TRBD2,TGTGCCAGCAGTTACAGCCTAGCGGGAGCTCAAGAGACCCAGTACTTC,CASSYSLAGAQETQYF
TRBJ2-5,TRBV30,NA,NA,TGTGCCTGGAGGTGGGGGACCCAAGAGACCCAGTACTTC,CAWRWGTQETQYF
TRBJ2-2,TRBV7-2,NA,TRBD2,TGTGCCAGCTGTTTACTAGCGGGGGGCAGTGGTGGAACCGGGGAGCTGTTTTTT,CASCLLAGGSGGTGELFF
TRBJ1-6,TRBV20-1,many,TRBD1,TGCAGTGCAGCCTCTCAGGGGGAAGGTTCACCCCTCCACTTT,CSAASQGEGSPLHF
TRBJ2-3,TRBV28,few,TRBD2,TGTGCCAGCAGTTTATCCGGGACTAGGGAACGGTATTTT,CASSLSGTRERYF
TRBJ2-7,TRBV7-8,NA,TRBD1,TGTGCCAGCAGCTCCCGGGACAGGGTCTACGAGCAGTACTTC,CASSSRDRVYEQYF
TRBJ1-3,TRBV11-2,NA,NA,TGTGCCAGCAGCCAGACAGGAACTGGAAACACCATATATTTT,CASSQTGTGNTIYF
TRBJ2-7,TRBV7-2,NA,NA,TGTGCCAGCAGCTTACGCCCCAACCCCTCCGAGCAGTACTTC,CASSLRPNPSEQYF
TRBJ2-7,TRBV7-2,few,NA,TGTGCCAGCAGCCAAGGCTCTGGGGGCAGCTCCTACGAGCAGTACTTC,CASSQGSGGSSYEQYF
TRBJ2-3,TRBV15,many,TRBD1,TGTGCCACCAGCAGAGGACAGGGGGCGTCAGATACGCAGTATTTT,CATSRGQGASDTQYF
TRBJ1-5,TRBV4-2,few,NA,TGTGCCAGCAGCCAAGAGGCCTATAATAGCAATCAGCCCCAGCATTTT,CASSQEAYNSNQPQHF
TRBJ2-1,TRBV20-1,few,NA,TGCAGTGCGGACGTCTGTAAGACGAATACATACAATGAGCAGTTCTTC,CSADVCKTNTYNEQFF
TRBJ2-3,TRBV28,few,TRBD1,TGTGCCAGCAGTTTTCGCGGGACAGGGGGCGTGGGTACGCAGTATTTT,CASSFRGTGGVGTQYF
TRBJ2-4,TRBV7-2,few,NA,TGTGCCAGCAGCGCGGCCGCAGGTTTGGACATTCAGTACTTC,CASSAAAGLDIQYF
TRBJ1-2,TRBV24-1,many,NA,TGTGCCACCAGTGATGGGTCCCCGTCGGCTAACTATGGCTACACCTTC,CATSDGSPSANYGYTF
TRBJ2-2,TRBV4-2,many,NA,TGTGCCAGCAGCCAAGCTTACCCGAACACCGGGGAGCTGTTTTTT,CASSQAYPNTGELFF
TRBJ2-5,TRBV20-1,NA,NA,TGCAGTGCTAGAGATTCGACGGGGGTGGAGACCCAGTACTTC,CSARDSTGVETQYF
TRBJ1-5,TRBV5-1,NA,TRBD1,TGCGCCAGCAGCTTGGCCGGGACAGGGGATGGACAGCCCCAGCATTTT,CASSLAGTGDGQPQHF
TRBJ1-1,TRBV29-1,few,NA,TGCAGCGTGAGAATAGATATGAACACTGAAGCTTTCTTT,CSVRIDMNTEAFF
TRBJ1-2,TRBV20-1,NA,TRBD1,TGCAGTGCTAGTGCTCAGGGGGACTATGGCTACACCTTC,CSASAQGDYGYTF
TRBJ2-5,TRBV15,few,NA,TGTGCCACCAGCAGAGATCTATGGATAGGGGCAGAGACCCAGTACTTC,CATSRDLWIGAETQYF
TRBJ1-6,TRBV12-3/TRBV12-4,NA,NA,TGTGCCAGCAGCGCCGGGACCCATAATTCACCCCTCCACTTT,CASSAGTHNSPLHF
TRBJ2-7,TRBV7-2,NA,TRBD2,TGTGCCAGCAGCACAGGACTAGCTCTCGAGCAGTACTTC,CASSTGLALEQYF
TRBJ2-2,TRBV12-3/TRBV12-4,few,TRBD1,TGTGCCAGCACCCGGACAGGGGCGGTCACCGGGGAGCTGTTTTTT,CASTRTGAVTGELFF
TRBJ1-2,TRBV3-1,NA,TRBD1,TGTGCCAGCAGCCATAGGACAGGCTATGGCTACACCTTC,CASSHRTGYGYTF
TRBJ2-3,TRBV7-9,NA,TRBD2,TGTGCCAGCAGCTCATCGCGTCGATTGGCGGGAGGGTCGCAGTATTTT,CASSSSRRLAGGSQYF
TRBJ2-3,TRBV20-1,few,NA,TGCAGTGCTAGGAAGGGCACCACAGATACGCAGTATTTT,CSARKGTTDTQYF
TRBJ2-1,TRBV7-9,NA,NA,TGTGCCAGCAGCCCTACGCTAAGGAGCTCCTACAATGAGCAGTTCTTC,CASSPTLRSSYNEQFF
TRBJ1-1,TRBV6-5,NA,TRBD1,TGTGCCAGCAGTTACTCGACTTCAGGGGGGACTGAAGCTTTCTTT,CASSYSTSGGTEAFF
TRBJ2-1,TRBV24-1,many,NA,TGTGCCACCAGTGATCCGACAGCTAACAATGAGCAGTTCTTC,CATSDPTANNEQFF
TRBJ2-4,TRBV20-1,few,NA,TGCAGTGAAGTAGCCCAAAACATTCAGTACTTC,CSEVAQNIQYF
TRBJ2-3,TRBV7-6,few,NA,TGTGCCAGCAGCTTAGGGCATGTAGATACGCAGTATTTT,CASSLGHVDTQYF